This T cell receptor (beta chain) derives from a study of tissue T cells after allogeneic stem cell transplantation. As regards this clone: Its antigen is currently unknown. Here the gene names and germline are mouse. The read finishes 1 residue shy of the CDR3 end, and the germline J gene is used to complete it.

Clones were read by immunoSEQ multiplex PCR, and TCRdb kept only the in-frame ones, dropping some. The data show 6,000 or so clones, approximately 50% seen once. This CDR3 comprises 12 residues. V was trimmed by 4 bases and J by 4 bases, leaving 6 bases between them. Per germline, CDR1 SNHLY and CDR2 FYNGKV (reference sequence). Study conclusions and caveats: Few T cell clones were shared across patients, but motif clusters showed tissue-specific shared signatures. Anatomically similar tissues had similar TCR repertoires within each patient.

Time point described: mouse harvest day 7 after allogeneic transplant. Each mouse received 10^7 T-cell-depleted marrow cells plus 10^6 splenic CD5+ T cells by tail vein. This mouse GVHD model was MHC-mismatched B6 to BALB/c, profiled day 7 or 14. The genes are TRBV3 and TRBJ2-5; D may correspond to TRBD1 or TRBD2 (5 bases each). The receptor comes from a female BALB/c mouse given C57BL/6 T cells with graft-versus-host disease after an allogeneic hematopoietic cell transplant. Material: gut tissue. Partial CDR3 DNA: TGTGCCAGCAGCTGGGGGAAAGACACCCAGTAC. Its protein product is CASSWGKDTQY. The whole CDR3 protein reads CASSWGKDTQYF.